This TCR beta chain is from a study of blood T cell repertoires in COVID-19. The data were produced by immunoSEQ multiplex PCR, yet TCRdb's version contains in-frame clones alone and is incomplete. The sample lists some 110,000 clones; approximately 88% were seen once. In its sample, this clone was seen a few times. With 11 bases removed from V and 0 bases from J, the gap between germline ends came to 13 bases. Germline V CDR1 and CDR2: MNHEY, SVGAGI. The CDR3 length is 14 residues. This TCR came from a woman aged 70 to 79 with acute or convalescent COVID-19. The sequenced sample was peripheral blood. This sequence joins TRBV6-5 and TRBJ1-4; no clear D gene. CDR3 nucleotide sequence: TGTGCCTGTACAGCTGCTGCAACTAATGAAAAACTGTTTTTT. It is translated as CACTAAATNEKLFF.